This T cell receptor beta chain was recorded in a study of T cell clones after liver transplantation. The overall study: TCRbeta sequencing after a pre-transplant mixed lymphocyte reaction identified graft-donor-reactive clones, later tracked in post-transplant blood. As an antigen-independent comparator, third-party-reactive TCRbeta sequences came from pre-transplant mixed lymphocyte reactions. Timepoints were pre-transplant, pre-withdrawal, and after withdrawal was completed or failed.

The length of the CDR3 is 17 residues. V lost 3 bases to trimming and J lost 5 bases; unmatched junction nucleotides: 9. The germline V gene has CDR1 SGHDT and CDR2 YYEEEE. Data came from immunoSEQ multiplex PCR; TCRdb stores just in-frame clones and leaves some out. Among about 11,000 clones listed, 60% to 85% were seen once. The sample was CD4+ T cells from blood, taken around 2.5 years after liver transplant. The chain carries TRBV5-6 and TRBJ2-5; 14 bases are a match to TRBD2. The clonotype originates from a human patient who received a liver transplant. The T cells may partly be graft donor cells. CDR3 sequence reads: CASSSGLAGGIGETQYF. As DNA, the CDR3 is TGTGCCAGCAGCTCAGGACTAGCGGGGGGAATTGGGGAGACCCAGTACTTC.